The following is a T cell receptor beta chain sequence with its context. These data belong to a study of blood T cell repertoires in COVID-19. Overall study context: Samples representing acute and convalescent COVID-19 were sourced from the United States, Italy and Spain. From T cells, B-cell-depleted T cells, or PBMCs came the material, which was cDNA or gDNA.

Original handling: Quantification of nucleated cells was approximated via reference gene primer amplification. Method: immunoSEQ multiplex PCR; TCRdb's copy keeps in-frame clones and lacks some. That table is the source of V, J and clone size, and D and trimming were worked out from the DNA. The table shows roughly 35,000 clones, with over 70% occurring only once. Specimen: peripheral blood. The sequence was collected from an elderly man with active or convalescent COVID-19.

The CDR3 is CASSQGDRLYNEKLFF. CDR3 sequence (DNA): TGCGCCAGCAGCCAAGGGGACAGGCTTTATAATGAAAAACTGTTTTTT. V gene TRBV4-1 combines with J gene TRBJ1-4; 8 bases align to TRBD1. Unmatched junction bases numbered 5, after V lost 1 base and J lost 4 bases. Germline CDR1 reads MGHRA; CDR2 reads YSYEKL. The CDR3 length is 16 residues.